This T cell receptor (beta chain) was retrieved from a study of shared clonotypes between healthy human individuals. Study observations and caveats: Relative to their counterparts shared across all four donors, non-shared clonotypes exhibited diminished generation probabilities.

Naive CD8 cells lacked CD45RO, underwent positive selection for CCR7 and left out terminally differentiated effector memory CD45RA+ cells. Repertoires were generated with immunoSEQ multiplex PCR, while TCRdb's copy carries only in-frame clones and drops some. The table records 1.5 million to 2.5 million clones, about 95% of them present only once. On this clone itself: Its antigen remains unknown.

V was shortened by 4 bases and J by 7 bases, with 14 bases between the two germline ends. This CDR3 spans 13 amino acids. Germline V gene sequence: CDR1 SGHRS, CDR2 YFSETQ. What was sequenced was naive CD8+ T cells sorted from blood. The sequence derives from a man younger than 35 in good health. The chain combines TRBV5-1 with TRBJ1-2; possible D gene TRBD1, 5 bases. The CDR3, as DNA: TGCGCCAGCAGCCTGGGGGGGAGCGGTGGCTACACCTTC. It codes for CASSLGGSGGYTF.